The rows below give T cell receptor beta chains drawn from one sample of a study of T cells in Graves' hyperthyroidism and ophthalmopathy. TCRdb called the multiplex PCR reads again in MiXCR, with one record for every CDR3 protein. The data contain approximately 590,000 distinct CDR3 sequences, approximately 14% of them singletons. The sequencing sample was made of blood. The receptors shown here come from a woman aged 30 to 39 with Graves' hyperthyroidism. Both conserved end residues are part of each CDR3. A D gene is named only where the DNA matches it firmly. Rows give clone size only sometimes, using once, few, many, or a class for an expanded clone.

many	TRBV11-3	TRBJ2-7	.	TGTGCCAGCAGCACCGACCGGTGCCCGGGGCAGTACTTC	CASSTDRCPGQYF
many	TRBV19	TRBJ1-2	.	TGTGCCAGTAGTATAGATCCAGTCGTCTATGGCTACACCTTC	CASSIDPVVYGYTF
.	TRBV20-1	TRBJ2-1	TRBD1	TGCAGTACTCGACAGGGGGGACTGCACCCGTACAATGAGCAGTTCTTC	CSTRQGGLHPYNEQFF
.	TRBV29-1	TRBJ2-5	.	TGCAGCGTTGATGAGGGGTCTGAGACCCAGTACTTC	CSVDEGSETQYF
many	TRBV7-2	TRBJ2-1	.	TGTGCCAGCAGCCCATGGCGGGACCTGCTGTACTCCTACAATGAGCAGTTCTTC	CASSPWRDLLYSYNEQFF
many	TRBV2	TRBJ1-1	.	TGTGCCAGCACCGTTGACATGGGTAGGGGCACTGAAGCTTTCTTT	CASTVDMGRGTEAFF
.	TRBV9	TRBJ1-1	.	TGTGCCAGCGGCTCCGGAACTGAGAACACTGAAGCTTTCTTT	CASGSGTENTEAFF
few	TRBV27	TRBJ2-2	TRBD2	TGTGCCAGCAGTTCGGGACTAGCGTTCGCGGAGCTGTTTTTT	CASSSGLAFAELFF
.	TRBV7-6	TRBJ1-3	.	TGTGCCAGCAGCTTATCGGGAGGATCGAACACCATATATTTT	CASSLSGGSNTIYF
few	TRBV18	TRBJ2-1	.	TGTGCCAGCTCACCTACCCAGCGGAGCTCCTACAATGAGCAGTTCTTC	CASSPTQRSSYNEQFF
many	TRBV5-1	TRBJ2-1	TRBD2	TGCGCCAGCAGCTTGGTGGTCGGGACTAGTAACAATGAGCAGTTCTTC	CASSLVVGTSNNEQFF
many	TRBV7-3	TRBJ2-7	.	TGTGCCAGCTCCCCAGGAGCCTACTACGAGCAGTACTTC	CASSPGAYYEQYF
few	TRBV6-1	TRBJ1-2	TRBD1	TGTGCCAGCAGCGAAAAAACGACAGGGAGGATAGACTATGGCTACACCTTC	CASSEKTTGRIDYGYTF
.	TRBV28	TRBJ1-5	TRBD1	TGTGCCAGCAGTCACAGGGGCGGGCAGCCCCAGCATTTT	CASSHRGGQPQHF
.	TRBV9	TRBJ2-3	TRBD2	TGTGCCAGCAGCGTAATGGCGGGAGGCCCCGGGGATACGCAGTATTTT	CASSVMAGGPGDTQYF
many	TRBV28	TRBJ2-4	.	TGTGCCAGCCAAGGGCTCGCGAACATTCAGTACTTC	CASQGLANIQYF
many	TRBV11-2	TRBJ2-4	TRBD1	TGTGCCAGCAGCTCACAGGGGGCGGCGGACATTCAGTACTTC	CASSSQGAADIQYF
many	TRBV30	TRBJ2-5	TRBD2	TGTGCCTGGAGGCAGTTGGGACTAGCGGGAGGAGAGACCCAGTACTTC	CAWRQLGLAGGETQYF
.	TRBV7-3	TRBJ2-7	.	TGTGCCAGCAGCCCTACGGGCGACGGCGGGATTAGCTCCGAGCAGTACTTC	CASSPTGDGGISSEQYF
many	TRBV7-9	TRBJ1-1	.	TGTGCCAGCAGCTTAAAGGGGGGCACTGAAGCTTTCTTT	CASSLKGGTEAFF
.	TRBV5-5	TRBJ1-1	.	TGTGCCAGCAGCTTGATAGCTCGGCCGAACACTGAAGCTTTCTTT	CASSLIARPNTEAFF
many	TRBV24-1	TRBJ2-2	TRBD2	TGTGCCACCAGTGACCCGGGACTAGCGGGACTCGGGGAGCTGTTTTTT	CATSDPGLAGLGELFF
few	TRBV20-1	TRBJ2-3	TRBD2	TGCAGTGCTAGAGATGTTAGCGGGCCTTCGAGCACAGATACGCAGTATTTT	CSARDVSGPSSTDTQYF
many	TRBV5-6	TRBJ2-1	.	TGTGCCAGCAGCTTGGTTGACAATGAGCAGTTCTTC	CASSLVDNEQFF
.	TRBV4-2	TRBJ2-7	.	TGTGCCAGCAGCCAAGTACAGAAATACGAGCAGTACTTC	CASSQVQKYEQYF
.	TRBV20-1	TRBJ2-7	.	TGCAGTGCCCGCCAGGTAGGGGGAGGGAGCTCCTACGAGCAGTACTTC	CSARQVGGGSSYEQYF
many	TRBV5-5	TRBJ1-2	TRBD1	TGTGCCAGCAGCTTGACCCGACAGGGACTTAACTATGGCTACACCTTC	CASSLTRQGLNYGYTF
many	TRBV3-1	TRBJ2-5	TRBD2	TGTGCCAGCAGCCAAGATACTAGCGGATCAGAGACCCAGTACTTC	CASSQDTSGSETQYF
once	TRBV20-1	TRBJ2-2	TRBD1	TGCAGTGCTAGAGACCCAAGCAGGGGGCTAGGCACCGGGGAGCTGTTTTTT	CSARDPSRGLGTGELFF
many	TRBV6-1	TRBJ2-2	TRBD1	TGTGCCAGTCCTCCGGGACAGGGGCTGATCGGGGAGCTGTTTTTT	CASPPGQGLIGELFF
many	TRBV28	TRBJ2-7	.	TGTGCCACCAAAGCCTTCGAGTACGAGCAGTACTTC	CATKAFEYEQYF
.	TRBV7-9	TRBJ2-3	TRBD2	TGTGCCAGCAGCTTTGGACTAGCGGGATTAGATACGCAGTATTTT	CASSFGLAGLDTQYF
few	TRBV28	TRBJ2-7	.	TGTGCCAGCAGCAGCCTACAGGCTAGGGGATACGAGCAGTACTTC	CASSSLQARGYEQYF
many	TRBV5-4	TRBJ1-1	.	TGTGCCAGCTCAATGAGAGGGAATGAAGCTTTCTTT	CASSMRGNEAFF
many	TRBV5-5	TRBJ1-6	.	TGTGCCAGCAGCTTGGCTCCACAGATGAATTCACCCCTCCACTTT	CASSLAPQMNSPLHF
many	TRBV18	TRBJ2-7	TRBD1	TGTGCCAGCTCACCGACGGGACAGTACTACGAGCAGTACTTC	CASSPTGQYYEQYF
many	TRBV6-2/TRBV6-3	TRBJ1-2	TRBD1	TGTGCCAGCAGAGAATCGGCGGGACAGGGGAACTATGGCTACACCTTC	CASRESAGQGNYGYTF
many	TRBV6-2/TRBV6-3	TRBJ2-1	.	TGTGCCAGCAGTTACCCTCACGCGGAGTCCGGGACAAATGAGCAGTTCTTC	CASSYPHAESGTNEQFF
.	TRBV7-9	TRBJ2-2	TRBD2	TGTGCCAGCAGCCCAGTAAGCCTAGCGGGAGTAGGCACCGGGGAGCTGTTTTTT	CASSPVSLAGVGTGELFF
.	TRBV7-9	TRBJ1-2	.	TGTGCCAGCAGCGGAAACAGGGTCTATGGCTACACCTTC	CASSGNRVYGYTF
.	TRBV28	TRBJ1-2	TRBD1	TGTGCCAGCAGTTTGGGGGACAGGATAGGCTATGGCTACACCTTC	CASSLGDRIGYGYTF
many	TRBV7-9	TRBJ2-5	TRBD2	TGTGCCAGCAATCTGGGGCTAGCGGGAAGGGAGACCCAGTACTTC	CASNLGLAGRETQYF
many	TRBV2	TRBJ1-1	TRBD1	TGTGCCAACCCAAGGGACAGTATGAACACTGAAGCTTTCTTT	CANPRDSMNTEAFF
.	TRBV19	TRBJ1-1	.	TGTGCCAGTAGTTCCTACCGGGGCGGGCAGAACACTGAAGCTTTCTTT	CASSSYRGGQNTEAFF
.	TRBV7-2	TRBJ2-2	.	TGTGCCAGCAGCATAAACCCACGGGGGAACACCGGGGAGCTGTTTTTT	CASSINPRGNTGELFF
.	TRBV19	TRBJ2-7	.	TGTGCCAGTAGTAAACCGGACAGCTCCTACGAGCAGTACTTC	CASSKPDSSYEQYF
.	TRBV27	TRBJ2-6	.	TGTGCCAGCAGTTTATTAGTCTCTGGGGCCAACGTCCTGACTTTC	CASSLLVSGANVLTF
many	TRBV18	TRBJ2-1	.	TGTGCCAGCTCACCAAAAAGGGTGGATGAGCAGTTCTTC	CASSPKRVDEQFF
.	TRBV27	TRBJ2-5	TRBD2	TGTGCCAGCAGTACCGGACTAGTGTCCGGGGGGGAGACCCAGTACTTC	CASSTGLVSGGETQYF
many	TRBV2	TRBJ2-5	.	TGTGCCAGCAGTGATGGGGGGGCCCAAGAGACCCAGTACTTC	CASSDGGAQETQYF